Following are 5 T cell receptor beta chains from one sample sequenced in a study of low-dose radiotherapy and immunotherapy resistance in tumors. Priming of first-strand cDNA relied on TRAV- and TRBV-specific primers (covering alpha and beta chains). A constant-region primer paired with the V-primer adapter amplified TCRs over approximately 20 PCR cycles. A single record per CDR3 protein comes from TCRdb applying MiXCR to the reads. The sample has 12,000 to 15,000 distinct CDR3 sequences, approximately 50% seen once; the top ten hold over 3.5%. These receptors came from a human donor with advanced metastatic prostate, ovarian, gallbladder or colorectal cancer (not recorded which). This table probably holds off-target reads from a library built for another chain.

This sequence joins TRBV6-8 and TRBJ1-4; D uncertain. CDR3 length: 14 residues. Trimming left V 5 bases short and J 15 bases short, with 22 bases between. The germline V gene has CDR1 MNHGY and CDR2 SAAAGT. The CDR3 loop reads CASSESMEPKRLFF. The CDR3 DNA is TGTGCCAGCAGTGAATCGATGGAACCGAAAAGATTGTTTTTT.

This clonotype was picked up a small number of times. The chain joins TRBV4-2 to TRBJ2-7; D ambiguous. The CDR3 extends over 13 amino acids. The germline V gene encodes CDR1 LGHNA and CDR2 YNFKEQ. Trimming took 1 base from V and 5 from J, leaving 9 bases between them. For the CDR3, the DNA is TGTGCCAGCAGCCAAGCGGTACCCGACGAGCAGTACTTC. It specifies CASSQAVPDEQYF.

V and J are TRBV2 and TRBJ1-2, with D possibly matching TRBD1 (5 bases). The CDR3 spans 14 residues. The V gene's germline CDR1 is SNHLY and CDR2 FYNNEI. V was pared by 7 bases and J by 8 bases, with 20 bases between. The CDR3 bases are TGTGCCAGCACAAGTAACAGGCTCAACAAGGGCTACACCTTC. Residues: CASTSNRLNKGYTF.

The chain has TRBV6-6 and TRBJ2-5; D not resolved. Per germline, CDR1 MNHNY and CDR2 SVGAGI (reference sequence). Trimming removed 1 base from V and 1 base from J, with 7 bases in between. CDR3 length: 14 amino acids. In DNA form, the CDR3 reads TGTGCCAGCAGTTACTTGTTCCGCCAAGAGACCCAGTACTTC. Translation gives CASSYLFRQETQYF.

The chain couples TRBV5-5 to TRBJ2-2; TRBD2 might be the D (5 bases). With 4 bases removed from V and 1 base from J, the gap between germline ends came to 14 bases. The V gene's germline CDR1 is SGHKS and CDR2 YYEKEE (reference sequence). This CDR3 contains 16 residues. DNA for the CDR3: TGTGCCAGCAGCGTAGAGCTAGCTGAGAACACCGGGGAGCTGTTTTTT. Residues: CASSVELAENTGELFF.